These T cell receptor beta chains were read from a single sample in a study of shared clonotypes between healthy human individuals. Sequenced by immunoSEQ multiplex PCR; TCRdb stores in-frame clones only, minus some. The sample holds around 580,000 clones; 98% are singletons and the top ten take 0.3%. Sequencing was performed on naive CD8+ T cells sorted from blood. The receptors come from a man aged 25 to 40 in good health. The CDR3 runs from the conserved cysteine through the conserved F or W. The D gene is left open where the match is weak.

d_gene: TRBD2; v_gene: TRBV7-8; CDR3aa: CASSYTSGTLSYNEQFF
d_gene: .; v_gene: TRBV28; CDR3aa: CASSLPAGANVLTF
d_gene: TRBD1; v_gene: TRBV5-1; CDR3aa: CASSLEGGRFNYQPQHF
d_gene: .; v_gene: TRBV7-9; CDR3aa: CASSLGIGTGDEQYF
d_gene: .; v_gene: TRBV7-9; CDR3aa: CASSQKGVTELYGYTF
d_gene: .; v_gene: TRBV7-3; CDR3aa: CASSSAEGREQFF
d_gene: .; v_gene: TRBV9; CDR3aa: CASSSATDTKNTEAFF
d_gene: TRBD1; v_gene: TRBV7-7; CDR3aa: CASSSSGTGSYEQYF
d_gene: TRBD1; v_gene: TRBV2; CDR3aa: CASTDRGYTGELFF
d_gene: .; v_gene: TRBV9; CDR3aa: CASSVEGQRGTF
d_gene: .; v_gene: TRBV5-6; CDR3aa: CASSLGGAPDEQYF
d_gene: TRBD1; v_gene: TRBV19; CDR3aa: CASSIGQGLDNEQFF
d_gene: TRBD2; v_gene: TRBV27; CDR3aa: CASSPIGLAAHNEQFF
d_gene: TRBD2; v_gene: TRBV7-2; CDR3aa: CASSALAGASVYSTDTQYF
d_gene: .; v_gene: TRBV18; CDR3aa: CASSPPQGFYEQYF
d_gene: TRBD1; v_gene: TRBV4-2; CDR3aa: CASSQTGGVKNIQYF
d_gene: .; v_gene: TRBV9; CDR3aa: CASTPQGRVTDTQYF